This T cell receptor (beta chain) was captured in a study of identical twins. Each donor (without exception) was a healthy Caucasian. This clonotype was recorded at least ten times. Trimming removed 5 bases at V and 0 bases at J, with 10 bases between. This CDR3 contains 14 residues. One entry per CDR3 protein, called by TCRdb with MiXCR from the 5' RACE reads. The table has some 760,000 distinct CDR3 sequences, 15% to 20% seen once; the top ten hold about 12%. These data were also filed under a second study, of T cells expressing NK-cell markers.

This receptor was identified in a woman aged 18-29 years in good health. The J gene is TRBJ1-1, the V gene TRBV12-3 or TRBV12-4; D might be TRBD1 (6 bases). The material sequenced was PBMCs. The chain's CDR3 is CASSRTALNTEAFF. DNA of the CDR3: TGTGCCAGCAGTCGGACAGCCTTGAACACTGAAGCTTTCTTT.